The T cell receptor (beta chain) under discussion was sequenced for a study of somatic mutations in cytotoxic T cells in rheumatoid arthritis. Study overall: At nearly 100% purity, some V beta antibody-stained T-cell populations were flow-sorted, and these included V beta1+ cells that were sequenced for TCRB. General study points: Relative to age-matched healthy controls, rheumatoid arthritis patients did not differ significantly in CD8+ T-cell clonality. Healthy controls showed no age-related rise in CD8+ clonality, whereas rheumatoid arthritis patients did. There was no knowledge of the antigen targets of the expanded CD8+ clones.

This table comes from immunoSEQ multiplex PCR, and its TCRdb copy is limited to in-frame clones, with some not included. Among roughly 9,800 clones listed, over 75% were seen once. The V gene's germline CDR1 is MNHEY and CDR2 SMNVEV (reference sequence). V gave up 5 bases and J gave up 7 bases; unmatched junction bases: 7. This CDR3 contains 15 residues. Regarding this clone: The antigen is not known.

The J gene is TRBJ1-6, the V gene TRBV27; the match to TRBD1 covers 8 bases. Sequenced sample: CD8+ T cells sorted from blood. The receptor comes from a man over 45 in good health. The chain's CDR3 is CASSLLTGVNSPLHF. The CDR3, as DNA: TGTGCCAGCAGTCTCCTGACAGGGGTGAATTCACCCCTCCACTTT.